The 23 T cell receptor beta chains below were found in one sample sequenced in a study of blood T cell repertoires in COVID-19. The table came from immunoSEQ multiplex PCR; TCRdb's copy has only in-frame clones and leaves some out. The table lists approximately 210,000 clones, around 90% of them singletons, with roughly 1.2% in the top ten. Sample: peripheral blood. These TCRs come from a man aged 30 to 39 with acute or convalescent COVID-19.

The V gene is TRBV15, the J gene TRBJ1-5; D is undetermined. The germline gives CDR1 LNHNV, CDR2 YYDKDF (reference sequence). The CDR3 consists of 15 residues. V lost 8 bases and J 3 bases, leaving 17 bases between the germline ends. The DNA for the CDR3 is TGTGCCACCTCCAAAGGAGTGATCCCCAATCAGCCCCAGCATTTT. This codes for CATSKGVIPNQPQHF.

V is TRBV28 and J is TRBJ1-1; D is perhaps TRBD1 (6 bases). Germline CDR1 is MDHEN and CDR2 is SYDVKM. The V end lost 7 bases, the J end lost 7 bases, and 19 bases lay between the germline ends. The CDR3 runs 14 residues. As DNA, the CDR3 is TGTGCCAGCATAGAGGGGGGGCCTTCGAGTGAAGCTTTCTTT. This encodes CASIEGGPSSEAFF.

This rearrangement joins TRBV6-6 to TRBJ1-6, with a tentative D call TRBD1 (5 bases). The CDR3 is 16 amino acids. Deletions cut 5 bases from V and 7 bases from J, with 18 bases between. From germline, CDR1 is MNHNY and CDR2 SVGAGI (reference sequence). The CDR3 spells CASSHHPGLTNSPLHF. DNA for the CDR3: TGTGCCAGCAGTCACCATCCGGGACTTACAAATTCACCCCTCCACTTT.

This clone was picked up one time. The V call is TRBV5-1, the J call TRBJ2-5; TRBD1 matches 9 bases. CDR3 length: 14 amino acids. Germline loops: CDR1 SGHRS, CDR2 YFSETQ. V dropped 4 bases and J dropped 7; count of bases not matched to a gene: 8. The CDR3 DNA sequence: TGCGCCAGCAGCGCAGAACAGGGGGCGGGGACCCAGTACTTC. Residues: CASSAEQGAGTQYF.

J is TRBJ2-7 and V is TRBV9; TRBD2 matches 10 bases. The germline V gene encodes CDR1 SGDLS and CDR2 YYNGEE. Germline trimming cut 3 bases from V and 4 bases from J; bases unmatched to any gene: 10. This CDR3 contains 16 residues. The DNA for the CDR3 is TGTGCCAGCAGCGCCAGCCCGCTAGCGGGAGCTTACGAGCAGTACTTC. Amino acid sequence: CASSASPLAGAYEQYF.

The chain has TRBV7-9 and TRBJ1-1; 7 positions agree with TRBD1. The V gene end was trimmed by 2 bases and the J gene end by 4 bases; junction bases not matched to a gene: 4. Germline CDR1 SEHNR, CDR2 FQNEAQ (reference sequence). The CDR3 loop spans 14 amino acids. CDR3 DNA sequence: TGTGCCAGCAGCTTAAAGGGGGCCGGCACTGAAGCTTTCTTT. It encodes CASSLKGAGTEAFF.

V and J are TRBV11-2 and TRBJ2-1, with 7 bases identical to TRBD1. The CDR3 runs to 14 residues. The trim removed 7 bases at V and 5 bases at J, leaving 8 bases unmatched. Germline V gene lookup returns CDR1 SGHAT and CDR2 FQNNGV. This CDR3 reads CASTIWDSHNEQFF. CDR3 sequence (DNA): TGTGCCAGCACGATCTGGGACAGCCACAATGAGCAGTTCTTC.

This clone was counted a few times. The CDR3 DNA follows: TGTGCCAGCAGTTTAGCTCTAACTGATGGCTACACCTTC. Amino acids: CASSLALTDGYTF. The J gene is TRBJ1-2, the V gene TRBV28; D gene ambiguous. The CDR3 is 13 residues long. Germline V gives CDR1 MDHEN, CDR2 SYDVKM. Trimming took off 2 bases at V and 6 bases at J, with 10 bases between the two ends.

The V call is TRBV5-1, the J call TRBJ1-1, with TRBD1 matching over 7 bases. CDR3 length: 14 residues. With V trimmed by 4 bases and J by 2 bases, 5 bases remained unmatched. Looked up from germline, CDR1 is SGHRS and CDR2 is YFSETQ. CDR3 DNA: TGCGCCAGCAGCGTTTACAGGGGAAACACTGAAGCTTTCTTT. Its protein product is CASSVYRGNTEAFF.

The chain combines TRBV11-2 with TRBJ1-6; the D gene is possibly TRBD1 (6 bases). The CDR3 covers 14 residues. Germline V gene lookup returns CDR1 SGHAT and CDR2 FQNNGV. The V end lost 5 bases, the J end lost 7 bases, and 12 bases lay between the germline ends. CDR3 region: CASSAWGLNSPLHF. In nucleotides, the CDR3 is TGTGCCAGCAGCGCCTGGGGGCTCAATTCACCCCTCCACTTT. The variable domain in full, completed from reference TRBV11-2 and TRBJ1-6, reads EAGVAQSPRYKIIEKRQSVAFWCNPISGHATLYWYQQILGQGPKLLIQFQNNGVVDDSQLPKDRFSAERLKGVDSTLKIQPAKLEDSAVYLCASSAWGLNSPLHFGNGTRLTVT.

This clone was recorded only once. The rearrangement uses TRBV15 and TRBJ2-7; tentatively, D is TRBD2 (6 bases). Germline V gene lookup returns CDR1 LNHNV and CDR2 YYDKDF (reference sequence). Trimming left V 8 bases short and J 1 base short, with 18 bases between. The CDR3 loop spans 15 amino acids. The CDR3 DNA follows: TGTGCCACCTCCCCTAAGGGACTTATTTCCTACGAGCAGTACTTC. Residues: CATSPKGLISYEQYF.

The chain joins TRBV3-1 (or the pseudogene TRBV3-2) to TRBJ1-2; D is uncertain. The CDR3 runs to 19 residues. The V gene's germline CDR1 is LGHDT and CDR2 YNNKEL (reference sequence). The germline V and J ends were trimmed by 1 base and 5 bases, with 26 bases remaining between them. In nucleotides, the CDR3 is TGTGCCAGCAGCCAAGTTGTGACCGTGCGGGAACAGAAGTTATATGGCTACACCTTC. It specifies CASSQVVTVREQKLYGYTF.

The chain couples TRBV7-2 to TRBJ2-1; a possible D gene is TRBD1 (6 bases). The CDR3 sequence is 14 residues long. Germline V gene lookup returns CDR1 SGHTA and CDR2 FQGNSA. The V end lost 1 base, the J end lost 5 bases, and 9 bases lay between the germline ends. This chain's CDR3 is CASSLGTEHNEQFF. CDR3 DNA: TGTGCCAGCAGCTTAGGGACAGAGCACAATGAGCAGTTCTTC.

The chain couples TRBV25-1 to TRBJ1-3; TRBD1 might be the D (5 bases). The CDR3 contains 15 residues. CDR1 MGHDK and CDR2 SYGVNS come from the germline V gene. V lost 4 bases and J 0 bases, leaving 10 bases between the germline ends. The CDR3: CASSGTGSSGNTIYF. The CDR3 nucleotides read TGTGCCAGCAGTGGTACAGGCAGCTCTGGAAACACCATATATTTT.

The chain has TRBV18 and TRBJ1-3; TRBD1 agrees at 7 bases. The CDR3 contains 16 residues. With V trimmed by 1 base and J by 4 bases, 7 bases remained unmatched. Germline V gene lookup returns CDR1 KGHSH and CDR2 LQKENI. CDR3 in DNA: TGTGCCAGCTCACCACAGCGACAGGGCGCCGGAAACACCATATATTTT. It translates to CASSPQRQGAGNTIYF. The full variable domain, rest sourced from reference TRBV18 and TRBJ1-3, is NAGVMQNPRHLVRRRGQEARLRCSPMKGHSHVYWYRQLPEEGLKFMVYLQKENIIDESGMPKERFSAEFPKEGPSILRIQQVVRGDSAAYFCASSPQRQGAGNTIYFGEGSWLTVV.

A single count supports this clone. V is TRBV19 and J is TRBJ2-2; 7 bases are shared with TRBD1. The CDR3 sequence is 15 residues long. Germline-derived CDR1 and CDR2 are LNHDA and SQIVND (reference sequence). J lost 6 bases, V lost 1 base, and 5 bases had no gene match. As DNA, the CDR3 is TGTGCCAGTAGTATAGGCAGGGGGATCGCCGGGGAGCTGTTTTTT. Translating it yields CASSIGRGIAGELFF. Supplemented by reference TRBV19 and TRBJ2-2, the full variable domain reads DGGITQSPKYLFRKEGQNVTLSCEQNLNHDAMYWYRQDPGQGLRLIYYSQIVNDFQKGDIAEGYSVSREKKESFPLTVTSAQKNPTAFYLCASSIGRGIAGELFFGEGSRLTVL.

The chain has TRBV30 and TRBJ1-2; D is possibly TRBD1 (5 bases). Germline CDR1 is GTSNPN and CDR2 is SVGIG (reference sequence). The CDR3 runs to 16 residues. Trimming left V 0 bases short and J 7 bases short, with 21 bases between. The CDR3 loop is CAWSVRSLGRVTGYTF. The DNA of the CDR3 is TGTGCCTGGAGTGTAAGGTCCCTGGGCAGGGTCACTGGCTACACCTTC.

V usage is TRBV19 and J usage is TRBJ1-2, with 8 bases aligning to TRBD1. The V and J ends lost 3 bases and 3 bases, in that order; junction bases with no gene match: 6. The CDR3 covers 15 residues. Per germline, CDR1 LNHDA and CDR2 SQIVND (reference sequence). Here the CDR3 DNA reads TGTGCCAGTAGTATTCAGGGGGCCCCGGACTATGGCTACACCTTC. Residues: CASSIQGAPDYGYTF.

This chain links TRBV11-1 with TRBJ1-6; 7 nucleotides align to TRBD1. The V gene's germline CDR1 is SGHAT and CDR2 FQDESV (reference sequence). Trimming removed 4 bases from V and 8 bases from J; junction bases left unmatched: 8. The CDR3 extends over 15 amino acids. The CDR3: CASSWDRQGYSPLHF. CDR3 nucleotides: TGTGCCAGCAGCTGGGACCGACAGGGTTATTCACCCCTCCACTTT.

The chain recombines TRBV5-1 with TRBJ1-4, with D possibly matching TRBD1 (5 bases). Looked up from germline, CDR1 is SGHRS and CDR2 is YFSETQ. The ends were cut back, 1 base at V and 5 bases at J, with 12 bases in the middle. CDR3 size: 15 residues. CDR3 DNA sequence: TGCGCCAGCAGCTTGTCAGGGAAGGGGAATGAAAAACTGTTTTTT. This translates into CASSLSGKGNEKLFF.

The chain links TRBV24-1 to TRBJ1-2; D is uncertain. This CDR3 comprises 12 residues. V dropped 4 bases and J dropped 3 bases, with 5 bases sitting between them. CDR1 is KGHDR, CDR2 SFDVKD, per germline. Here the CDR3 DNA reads TGTGCCACCAGTGAGGAGGACTATGGCTACACCTTC. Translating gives CATSEEDYGYTF.

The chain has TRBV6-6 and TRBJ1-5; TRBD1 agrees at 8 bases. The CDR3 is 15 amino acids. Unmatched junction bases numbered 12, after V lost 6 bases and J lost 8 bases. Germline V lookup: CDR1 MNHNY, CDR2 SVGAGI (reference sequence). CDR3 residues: CASSPTGQASKPQHF. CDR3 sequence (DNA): TGTGCCAGCAGCCCAACGGGACAGGCTTCTAAGCCCCAGCATTTT.

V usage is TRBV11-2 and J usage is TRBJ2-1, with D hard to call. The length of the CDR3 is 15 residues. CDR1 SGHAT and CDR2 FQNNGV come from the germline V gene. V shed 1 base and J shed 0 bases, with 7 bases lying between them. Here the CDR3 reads CASSLGLGSYNEQFF. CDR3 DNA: TGTGCCAGCAGCTTAGGACTTGGCTCCTACAATGAGCAGTTCTTC.